Following are 25 T cell receptor beta chains from one sample sequenced in a study of radiation and T cells in renal cell carcinoma. Generated by immunoSEQ multiplex PCR, the TCRdb table keeps only in-frame clones and is missing some. The table lists 14,000 to 15,000 clones, less than 65% of them singletons. Treatment meaning: treatment-naive control, cytoreductive nephrectomy. Sequencing used tumor tissue, obtained from a patient whose treatment was nephrectomy without radiotherapy. The receptors here all came from a man in his 60s with renal cell carcinoma.

This chain joins TRBV6-1 and TRBJ2-2; 7 nucleotides agree with TRBD2. CDR1 and CDR2 from the germline V gene are MNHNS and SASEGT. This CDR3 spans 14 amino acids. J was trimmed by 1 base and V by 6 bases; bases with no gene match: 2. The CDR3: CASRRELNTGELFF. The DNA for the CDR3 is TGTGCCAGCAGGCGGGAGCTGAACACCGGGGAGCTGTTTTTT.

The CDR3 sequence: CASSLGVATNEKLFF. DNA of the CDR3: TGTGCCAGCAGCTTAGGGGTTGCAACTAATGAAAAACTGTTTTTT. The chain couples TRBV11-2 to TRBJ1-4; the D is unclear. The ends were cut back, 1 base at V and 0 bases at J, with 6 bases in the middle. Germline CDR1 is SGHAT and CDR2 is FQNNGV. CDR3 length equals 15 residues. Full variable domain (outside the CDR3, taken from reference TRBV11-2 and TRBJ1-4): EAGVAQSPRYKIIEKRQSVAFWCNPISGHATLYWYQQILGQGPKLLIQFQNNGVVDDSQLPKDRFSAERLKGVDSTLKIQPAKLEDSAVYLCASSLGVATNEKLFFGSGTQLSVL.

This CDR3 reads CASSQDRREIAFF. The CDR3, as DNA: TGTGCCAGCAGCCAAGATCGACGGGAAATAGCTTTCTTT. This chain uses TRBV4-2 with TRBJ1-1; D is undetermined. Germline V lookup: CDR1 LGHNA, CDR2 YNFKEQ. The CDR3 runs to 13 residues. Deletions cut 0 bases from V and 10 bases from J, with 12 bases between.

The chain couples TRBV5-4 to TRBJ2-2, with 12 bases lining up with TRBD2. The CDR3 loop spans 18 amino acids. After removal of 3 bases from V and 5 bases from J, the junction contained 11 bases not matched to a gene. The germline V gene encodes CDR1 SGHNT and CDR2 YYREEE (reference sequence). This CDR3 is CASSSMTSGSAGTGELFF. CDR3 coding DNA: TGTGCCAGCAGCTCGATGACTAGCGGGAGCGCTGGGACCGGGGAGCTGTTTTTT. The full variable domain, rest sourced from reference TRBV5-4 and TRBJ2-2, is ETGVTQSPTHLIKTRGQQVTLRCSSQSGHNTVSWYQQALGQGPQFIFQYYREEENGRGNFPPRFSGLQFPNYSSELNVNALELDDSALYLCASSSMTSGSAGTGELFFGEGSRLTVL.

This rearrangement joins TRBV5-6 to TRBJ2-6; D is undetermined. From germline, CDR1 is SGHDT and CDR2 YYEEEE. The length of the CDR3 is 13 residues. V gave up 0 bases and J gave up 18 bases, with 16 bases separating them. Here the CDR3 DNA reads TGTGCCAGCAGCTTGGTAGCAGGATCAGTGACGACTTTC. This sequence encodes CASSLVAGSVTTF.

The chain carries TRBV10-3 and TRBJ2-3; D tentatively reads TRBD1 or TRBD2 (5 bases each). The CDR3 is 13 residues long. V was pared by 5 bases and J by 5 bases, with 11 bases between. Germline lookup yields CDR1 ENHRY and CDR2 SYGVKD. The CDR3 sequence is CAISPTRGDTQYF. The CDR3 DNA is TGTGCCATCAGTCCCACTAGGGGAGATACGCAGTATTTT.

This chain uses TRBV7-3 with TRBJ2-7, with D possibly being TRBD2 (5 bases). CDR3 length: 13 residues. Between the trimmed V and J ends, which lost 3 bases and 4 bases, there was a span of 10 bases. The germline V gene has CDR1 SGHTA and CDR2 FQGTGA. CDR3 residues: CASSLPGLYEQYF. Here the CDR3 DNA reads TGTGCCAGCAGCTTGCCGGGGTTGTACGAGCAGTACTTC.

This clone is a singleton in its sample. The rearrangement uses TRBV6-5 and TRBJ2-2, with a weak D call TRBD1 (5 bases). Germline CDR1 MNHEY, CDR2 SVGAGI. V lost 2 bases to trimming and J lost 1 base, with 11 bases between them. This CDR3 comprises 16 residues. CDR3 sequence: CASSYGPTGNTGELFF. The CDR3 coding sequence is TGTGCCAGCAGTTACGGACCCACAGGGAACACCGGGGAGCTGTTTTTT.

The rearrangement uses TRBV15 and TRBJ1-1; D gene uncertain. The CDR3 totals 14 residues. CDR1 and CDR2 (germline): LNHNV, YYDKDF (reference sequence). V gave up 8 bases and J gave up 7 bases, with 20 bases separating them. CDR3 bases: TGTGCCACCGCGACCTCTGGGGTTTTAGGTGAAGCTTTCTTT. It encodes CATATSGVLGEAFF.

This clone has a handful of counts. The V call is TRBV7-2, the J call TRBJ2-3; 7 nucleotides agree with TRBD1. The CDR3 is made up of 13 amino acids. Germline loops: CDR1 SGHTA, CDR2 FQGNSA. The V gene end was trimmed by 5 bases and the J gene end by 5 bases; junction bases not matched to a gene: 4. CDR3 in amino acids: CASSPNRGDTQYF. The CDR3 DNA reads as TGTGCCAGCAGCCCTAACAGGGGAGATACGCAGTATTTT.

V gene TRBV18 combines with J gene TRBJ2-5, with D perhaps TRBD1 or TRBD2 (5 bases each). The CDR3 totals 15 residues. From germline, CDR1 is KGHSH and CDR2 LQKENI. V was pared by 3 bases and J by 5 bases, with 16 bases between. The CDR3 bases are TGTGCCAGCTCACCTGGGCAGGGCGAGGGGGAGACCCAGTACTTC. Protein product: CASSPGQGEGETQYF.

The rearrangement uses TRBV15 and TRBJ1-2; D is uncertain. The CDR3 has 14 residues. Per germline, CDR1 LNHNV and CDR2 YYDKDF (reference sequence). The V end lost 3 bases, the J end lost 4 bases, and 12 bases lay between the germline ends. CDR3 amino acids: CATSRRGFPYGYTF. CDR3 DNA sequence: TGTGCCACCAGCAGGCGCGGTTTTCCCTATGGCTACACCTTC.

A few counts support this clone. V gene TRBV6-5 combines with J gene TRBJ1-1; TRBD1 might be the D (5 bases). This CDR3 has 11 residues. CDR1 is MNHEY and CDR2 is SVGAGI in the germline V gene. In DNA, the CDR3 is TGTGCGACCAAATCCGGGACCGAAGCTTTCTTT. Encoded protein: CATKSGTEAFF.

V gene TRBV7-9 combines with J gene TRBJ1-2; no clear D gene. The ends were cut back, 5 bases at V and 0 bases at J, with 7 bases in the middle. CDR3 length: 13 amino acids. Germline V gene data show CDR1 as SEHNR and CDR2 as FQNEAQ (reference sequence). In nucleotides, the CDR3 is TGTGCCAGCAGCCGCGACACTAACTATGGCTACACCTTC. Its protein is CASSRDTNYGYTF.

The rearrangement uses TRBV7-2 and TRBJ2-2, with a tentative D call TRBD2 (5 bases). Trimming stripped 5 bases from V and 3 bases from J, with 16 bases between. Germline CDR1 reads SGHTA; CDR2 reads FQGNSA. There are 16 residues in the CDR3. CDR3 nucleotides: TGTGCCAGCAGCCGGCGGCGGGTGTGGGACACCGGGGAGCTGTTTTTT. Amino acids: CASSRRRVWDTGELFF. The variable domain in full, with the rest retrieved from reference TRBV7-2 and TRBJ2-2, is GAGVSQSPSNKVTEKGKDVELRCDPISGHTALYWYRQSLGQGLEFLIYFQGNSAPDKSGLPSDRFSAERTGGSVSTLTIQRTQQEDSAVYLCASSRRRVWDTGELFFGEGSRLTVL.

The chain combines TRBV12-5 with TRBJ2-1; 7 bases align to TRBD1. J was trimmed by 9 bases and V by 0 bases; bases with no gene match: 11. CDR1 is LGHNT, CDR2 FRNRAP, per germline. The CDR3 covers 16 residues. The CDR3 DNA follows: TGTGCTAGTGGTTTGGTAATGGGGACAGTGCATTCTGAGCAGTTCTTC. Its translation is CASGLVMGTVHSEQFF.

The chain links TRBV14 to TRBJ1-1; the D gene is possibly TRBD1 (6 bases). The V gene lost 7 bases and the J gene lost 11 bases, with 23 bases spanning the gap. The germline V gene has CDR1 SGHDN and CDR2 FVKESK. This CDR3 contains 14 residues. The CDR3 loop reads CASTPWGRGGAAFF. The CDR3 DNA follows: TGTGCCAGCACCCCCTGGGGCAGGGGCGGGGCGGCTTTCTTT.

To note about this clone: One end of the junction does not line up with germline, which may come from a read error. The chain is built from TRBV6-6 and TRBJ2-7; 8 bases are shared with TRBD1. Looked up from germline, CDR1 is MNHNY and CDR2 is SVGAGI (reference sequence). The CDR3 is 15 amino acids. As DNA, the CDR3 is TGTGCCAGCAGTTCCGGGACAGGCTTCTCCGACGAGCAGTACTTC. Translating gives CASSSGTGFSDEQYF.

This rearrangement joins TRBV7-2 to TRBJ2-7; TRBD2 aligns across 9 bases. The junction had 3 bases not matched to a gene; V was cut back by 2 bases and J by 4 bases. This CDR3 comprises 14 residues. CDR1 SGHTA and CDR2 FQGNSA come from the germline V gene. The CDR3 sequence: CASSLRGRAYEQYF. For the CDR3, the DNA is TGTGCCAGCAGCTTACGCGGGAGGGCTTACGAGCAGTACTTC. Full variable domain (missing parts from reference TRBV7-2 and TRBJ2-7): GAGVSQSPSNKVTEKGKDVELRCDPISGHTALYWYRQSLGQGLEFLIYFQGNSAPDKSGLPSDRFSAERTGGSVSTLTIQRTQQEDSAVYLCASSLRGRAYEQYFGPGTRLTVT.

The chain combines TRBV19 with TRBJ1-2; possibly TRBD1 for D (5 bases). Germline V gene data show CDR1 as LNHDA and CDR2 as SQIVND (reference sequence). V lost 8 bases and J lost 0, with 13 bases in between. The CDR3 has 14 residues. DNA of the CDR3: TGTGCCAGTTCCCGGGGACGTGCTAACTATGGCTACACCTTC. This codes for CASSRGRANYGYTF.

This clone was seen a single time. J is TRBJ2-3 and V is TRBV7-9; the match to TRBD2 covers 7 bases. V lost 2 bases and J lost 3; bases outside the gene matches: 17. Germline assignment: CDR1 SEHNR and CDR2 FQNEAQ (reference sequence). The CDR3 totals 19 residues. The CDR3 loop reads CASSLSWRESLRGTDTQYF. CDR3 coding DNA: TGTGCCAGCAGCTTAAGTTGGCGGGAGTCCCTTCGGGGTACAGATACGCAGTATTTT.

The chain has TRBV4-2 and TRBJ2-5; D perhaps matches TRBD1 (5 bases). In germline, CDR1 is LGHNA, CDR2 YNFKEQ. This CDR3 is 15 amino acids long. Trimming pared 1 base from V and 3 bases from J, leaving 12 bases between. CDR3 residues: CASSQGLTEKETQYF. CDR3 DNA sequence: TGTGCCAGCAGCCAAGGGCTGACAGAAAAAGAGACCCAGTACTTC.

CDR3 DNA sequence: TGCAGCGCGGGAGGAGGGGCAGGGGCGGATGGCTACACCTTC. Translation: CSAGGGAGADGYTF. The chain employs TRBV29-1 and TRBJ1-2, with TRBD1 as a possible D gene (6 bases). Trimming removed 7 bases at V and 6 bases at J, with 21 bases between. Germline V gene data show CDR1 as SQVTM and CDR2 as ANQGSEA. The CDR3 contains 14 residues.

This clone occurred a few times. The V gene is TRBV27, the J gene TRBJ2-7; D may be TRBD2 (5 bases). Germline lookup yields CDR1 MNHEY and CDR2 SMNVEV (reference sequence). This CDR3 has 18 residues. The ends were cut back, 2 bases at V and 1 base at J, with 21 bases in the middle. The CDR3 nucleotides read TGTGCCAGCAGTTTAAGCGGTGTTTCGAGAAAGCGGTCCTACGAGCAGTACTTC. Translation: CASSLSGVSRKRSYEQYF.

The V call is TRBV27, the J call TRBJ1-5; 7 nucleotides line up with TRBD1. The CDR3 runs 13 residues. J lost 4 bases, V lost 5 bases, and 2 bases had no gene match. The germline V gene has CDR1 MNHEY and CDR2 SMNVEV (reference sequence). CDR3 sequence: CASSRGQNQPQHF. The CDR3 region has the DNA TGTGCCAGCAGTCGGGGACAGAATCAGCCCCAGCATTTT.